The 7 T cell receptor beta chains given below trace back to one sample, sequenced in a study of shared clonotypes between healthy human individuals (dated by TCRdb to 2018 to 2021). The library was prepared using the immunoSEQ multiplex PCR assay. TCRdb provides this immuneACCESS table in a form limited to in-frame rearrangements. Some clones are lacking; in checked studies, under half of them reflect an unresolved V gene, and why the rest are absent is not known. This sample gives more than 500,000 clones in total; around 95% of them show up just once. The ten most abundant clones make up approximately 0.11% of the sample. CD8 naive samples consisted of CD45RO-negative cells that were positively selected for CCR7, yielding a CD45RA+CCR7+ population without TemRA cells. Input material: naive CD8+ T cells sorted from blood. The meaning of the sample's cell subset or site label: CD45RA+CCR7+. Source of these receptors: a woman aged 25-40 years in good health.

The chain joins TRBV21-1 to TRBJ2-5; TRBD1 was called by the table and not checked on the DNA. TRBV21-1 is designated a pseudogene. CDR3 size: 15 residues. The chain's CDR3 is CASSWRTGTNETQYF. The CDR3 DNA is TGTGCCAGCAGCTGGAGGACAGGGACGAACGAGACCCAGTACTTC.

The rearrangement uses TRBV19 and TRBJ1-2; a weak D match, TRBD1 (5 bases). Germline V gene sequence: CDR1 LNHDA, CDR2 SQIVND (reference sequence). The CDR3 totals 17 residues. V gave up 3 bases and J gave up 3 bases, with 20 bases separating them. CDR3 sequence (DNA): TGTGCCAGTAGTATGTTCGGACAATCGTTAAGGGACTATGGCTACACCTTC. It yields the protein CASSMFGQSLRDYGYTF.

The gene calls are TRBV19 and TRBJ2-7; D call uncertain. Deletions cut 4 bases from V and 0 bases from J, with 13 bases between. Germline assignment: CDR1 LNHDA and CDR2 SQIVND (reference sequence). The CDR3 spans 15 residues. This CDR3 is CASSTYLAASYEQYF. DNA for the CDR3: TGTGCCAGTAGTACCTATCTTGCGGCCTCCTACGAGCAGTACTTC.

In DNA, the CDR3 is TGTGCCAGCAGCTTAGGGGCTAGCGGGACTATTAGGTACGAGCAGTACTTC. Translation: CASSLGASGTIRYEQYF. The chain combines TRBV11-3 with TRBJ2-7; 9 bases line up with TRBD2. Losses at the gene ends were 1 base for V and 4 bases for J; bases not matched to a gene: 11. From germline, CDR1 is SGHNT and CDR2 YENEEA. The CDR3 length is 17 residues.

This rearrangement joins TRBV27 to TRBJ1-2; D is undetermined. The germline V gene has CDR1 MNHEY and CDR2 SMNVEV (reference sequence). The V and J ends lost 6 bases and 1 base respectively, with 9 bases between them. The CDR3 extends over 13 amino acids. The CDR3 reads CASSTKGNYGYTF. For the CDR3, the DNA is TGTGCCAGCAGCACGAAGGGTAACTATGGCTACACCTTC.

DNA of the CDR3: TGCAGCGTTGTGGGGACGGACGAAAACTACGAGCAGTACTTC. It is translated as CSVVGTDENYEQYF. The chain employs TRBV29-1 and TRBJ2-7, with D possibly being TRBD1 or TRBD2 (5 bases each). The CDR3 sequence is 14 residues long. Germline-derived CDR1 and CDR2 are SQVTM and ANQGSEA. V gave up 4 bases and J gave up 3 bases, with 16 bases separating them.

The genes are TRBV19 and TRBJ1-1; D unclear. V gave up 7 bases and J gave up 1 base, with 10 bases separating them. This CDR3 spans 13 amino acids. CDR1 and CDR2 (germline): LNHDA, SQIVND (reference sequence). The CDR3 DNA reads TGTGCCAGTAAGCCGAGGCGGAACACTGAAGCTTTCTTT. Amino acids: CASKPRRNTEAFF.